Following are 8 T cell receptor beta chains from one sample sequenced in a study of cytomegalovirus exposure and HLA in healthy donors. In the PCR, 60 Vbeta and 13 Jbeta primers were used. Some clones are missing from TCRdb's copy, which holds only in-frame ones; the method was immunoSEQ multiplex PCR. The sample lists some 170,000 clones; over 75% were seen once. Sample: PBMCs. All receptors derive from a woman in her twenties or thirties in good health and CMV-seronegative.

The V and J genes are TRBV4-3 and TRBJ2-2; 11 nucleotides align to TRBD2. The CDR3 is 18 amino acids. Per germline, CDR1 LGHNA and CDR2 YSLEER. V trimming: 0 bases; J trimming: 2 bases; junction bases outside the gene matches: 5. CDR3 nucleotides: TGCGCCAGCAGCCAAGATTCAACTAGCGGGGGAAACACCGGGGAGCTGTTTTTT. This sequence encodes CASSQDSTSGGNTGELFF.

J is TRBJ2-7 and V is TRBV6-1, with a tentative D call TRBD1 (6 bases). This CDR3 has 14 amino acids. Trimming removed 1 base at V and 4 bases at J, with 11 bases between. Germline CDR1 is MNHNS and CDR2 is SASEGT. The CDR3 DNA is TGTGCCAGCAGTGAAGGGGGGACACTGTACGAGCAGTACTTC. It yields the protein CASSEGGTLYEQYF.

This chain joins TRBV4-2 and TRBJ2-7; D uncertain. The CDR3 extends over 14 amino acids. V lost 0 bases and J 5 bases, leaving 11 bases between the germline ends. CDR1 is LGHNA, CDR2 YNFKEQ, per germline. CDR3 loop: CASSQDSAADEQYF. The DNA for the CDR3 is TGTGCCAGCAGCCAAGATTCGGCGGCGGACGAGCAGTACTTC.

The J gene is TRBJ2-2, the V gene TRBV7-2, with 8 bases lining up with TRBD2. J gave up 5 bases and V 0 bases, and 8 bases lay outside the gene matches. Germline assignment: CDR1 SGHTA and CDR2 FQGNSA. The CDR3 is 17 amino acids. CDR3 DNA: TGTGCCAGCAGCTTAGCGGCGCAGCGGGAGTATACCGGGGAGCTGTTTTTT. Amino acid sequence: CASSLAAQREYTGELFF.

This clone occurred once. This CDR3 reads CASSVYRGLGSYNEQFF. The CDR3 DNA sequence: TGCGCCAGCAGTGTATACAGGGGCTTGGGATCCTACAATGAGCAGTTCTTC. V is TRBV10-1 and J is TRBJ2-1; 7 bases are shared with TRBD1. Germline values: CDR1 WNHNN, CDR2 SYGVQD (reference sequence). CDR3 length equals 17 residues. The junction had 10 bases not matched to a gene; V was cut back by 4 bases and J by 1 base.

The gene calls are TRBV19 and TRBJ2-1; 8 positions agree with TRBD1. Germline V lookup: CDR1 LNHDA, CDR2 SQIVND (reference sequence). The CDR3 runs to 14 residues. V was clipped by 7 bases and J by 13 bases; unmatched bases: 15. Here the CDR3 reads CASNLSPEDRVQFF. CDR3 bases: TGTGCCAGTAACCTCTCACCTGAGGACAGGGTACAGTTCTTC.

The rearrangement uses TRBV28 and TRBJ1-4, with 9 bases matching TRBD1. Per the germline V gene, CDR1 is MDHEN and CDR2 is SYDVKM. Trimming cost V 8 bases and J 7 bases; bases outside gene matches: 11. The CDR3 sequence is 15 residues long. Here the CDR3 reads CASEADRGTGEKLFF. The CDR3 coding sequence is TGTGCCAGCGAAGCCGACAGGGGGACCGGTGAAAAACTGTTTTTT.

The sample holds a few counts of this clone. The chain joins TRBV7-9 to TRBJ2-1; TRBD1 matches at 10 bases. V lost 1 base, J lost 0 bases, and 6 bases stayed unmatched. The CDR3 covers 18 residues. Germline V lookup: CDR1 SEHNR, CDR2 FQNEAQ (reference sequence). CDR3 DNA sequence: TGTGCCAGCAGCTTAGTTCAGGGACAGGGGCCCTCCTACAATGAGCAGTTCTTC. Its protein product is CASSLVQGQGPSYNEQFF.